This T cell receptor beta chain was recovered during a study of blood T cell repertoires in COVID-19. A COVID-19 case was met by exposed participants within 2 weeks before study entry. The data were produced by immunoSEQ multiplex PCR, yet TCRdb's version contains in-frame clones alone and is incomplete. Among fewer than 250,000 clones listed, roughly 80% were seen once. This clone showed up just a few times. This CDR3 has 14 residues. V dropped 0 bases and J dropped 10; count of bases not matched to a gene: 3. Germline V gives CDR1 SGDLS, CDR2 YYNGEE. The source of this sequence is a woman between 40 and 50 years old who had been exposed to COVID-19. The chain combines TRBV9 with TRBJ1-6; 8 bases are shared with TRBD1. Sequences were obtained from PBMCs or T cells enriched from blood (not recorded which). The CDR3 region is CASSVGQGYSPLHF. DNA of the CDR3: TGTGCCAGCAGCGTAGGACAGGGGTACTCACCCCTCCACTTT.